The 8 T cell receptor beta chains below all came from one sample that was sequenced in a study of control samples from healthy donors and cancer patients. Clones were read by immunoSEQ multiplex PCR, and TCRdb kept only the in-frame ones, dropping some. The data show over 45,000 clones, roughly 92% seen once. Sequenced material: PBMCs. The origin of the receptors is a man aged 30 to 45 with colorectal cancer.

The genes are TRBV24-1 and TRBJ2-1; D may be TRBD1 (5 bases). Trimming shortened V by 7 bases and J by 6 bases, and 9 bases separated the two germline ends. CDR3 length: 12 amino acids. The germline CDR1 and CDR2 sequences are KGHDR and SFDVKD. The CDR3 DNA reads as TGTGCCACCAGCAGGGTCAGCAATGAGCAGTTCTTC. It yields the protein CATSRVSNEQFF.

This chain uses TRBV27 with TRBJ1-2, with 10 bases identical to TRBD1. With 7 bases clipped from V and 5 bases from J, the junction kept 1 base outside the gene matches. This CDR3 has 12 residues. Germline lookup yields CDR1 MNHEY and CDR2 SMNVEV (reference sequence). The CDR3 loop is CASKDRGYGYTF. The CDR3 DNA is TGTGCCAGCAAGGACAGGGGGTATGGCTACACCTTC.

A word on this clone: This same CDR3 is encoded by further DNA sequences in the sample. The DNA of the CDR3 is TGTGCCAGCAGCTTAGTGGCAGGGGCGGGGCAGCCCCAGCATTTT. Its protein is CASSLVAGAGQPQHF. The chain is built from TRBV11-2 and TRBJ1-5, with D maybe TRBD1 (6 bases). The ends were cut back, 1 base at V and 7 bases at J, with 14 bases in the middle. This CDR3 has 15 residues. The germline V gene has CDR1 SGHAT and CDR2 FQNNGV. The variable domain in full, completed from reference TRBV11-2 and TRBJ1-5, reads EAGVAQSPRYKIIEKRQSVAFWCNPISGHATLYWYQQILGQGPKLLIQFQNNGVVDDSQLPKDRFSAERLKGVDSTLKIQPAKLEDSAVYLCASSLVAGAGQPQHFGDGTRLSIL.

The chain links TRBV19 to TRBJ2-1; 7 bases match TRBD1. Germline-derived CDR1 and CDR2 are LNHDA and SQIVND (reference sequence). The junction had 12 bases not matched to a gene; V was cut back by 7 bases and J by 9 bases. The CDR3 totals 14 residues. CDR3: CASNDRARRGEQFF. The CDR3 DNA reads as TGTGCCAGTAACGACAGGGCGAGACGGGGTGAGCAGTTCTTC. Complete variable domain (other parts from reference TRBV19 and TRBJ2-1): DGGITQSPKYLFRKEGQNVTLSCEQNLNHDAMYWYRQDPGQGLRLIYYSQIVNDFQKGDIAEGYSVSREKKESFPLTVTSAQKNPTAFYLCASNDRARRGEQFFGPGTRLTVL.

This clone was counted a single time. The chain is built from TRBV6-6 and TRBJ2-1; either TRBD1 or TRBD2 may fit D (5 bases each). The CDR3 runs to 16 residues. V was trimmed by 2 bases and J by 4 bases, leaving 15 bases between them. Germline V CDR1 and CDR2: MNHNY, SVGAGI (reference sequence). The CDR3 is CASSYRGAPLYNEQFF. CDR3 DNA sequence: TGTGCCAGCAGTTACAGAGGGGCCCCCTTATACAATGAGCAGTTCTTC.

V is TRBV5-1 and J is TRBJ1-4, with a tentative D call TRBD1 (5 bases). The CDR3 is 15 residues long. Trimming pared 2 bases from V and 8 bases from J, leaving 16 bases between. The germline V gene has CDR1 SGHRS and CDR2 YFSETQ. The CDR3 sequence is CASSLQTGGDEKLFF. CDR3 coding DNA: TGCGCCAGCAGCTTACAGACGGGGGGTGACGAAAAACTGTTTTTT.

The genes are TRBV15 and TRBJ1-4, with TRBD1 as a possible D gene (6 bases). The CDR3 is 14 amino acids. Germline V CDR1 and CDR2: LNHNV, YYDKDF (reference sequence). The V end was cut by 7 bases, the J end by 4 bases, with 13 bases between. In DNA form, the CDR3 reads TGTGCCACCACAACCGGACAGATTAATGAAAAACTGTTTTTT. This codes for CATTTGQINEKLFF. Looking up the rest from reference TRBV15 and TRBJ1-4 gives the full variable domain: DAMVIQNPRYQVTQFGKPVTLSCSQTLNHNVMYWYQQKSSQAPKLLFHYYDKDFNNEADTPDNFQSRRPNTSFCFLDIRSPGLGDTAMYLCATTTGQINEKLFFGSGTQLSVL.

This chain joins TRBV7-2 and TRBJ1-1; 10 positions match TRBD1. This CDR3 comprises 15 residues. V was pared by 3 bases and J by 4 bases, with 5 bases of the junction left unmatched. The germline V gene has CDR1 SGHTA and CDR2 FQGNSA. In nucleotides, the CDR3 is TGTGCCAGCAGCTTCCGACAGGGGGCAGGCACTGAAGCTTTCTTT. This codes for CASSFRQGAGTEAFF.